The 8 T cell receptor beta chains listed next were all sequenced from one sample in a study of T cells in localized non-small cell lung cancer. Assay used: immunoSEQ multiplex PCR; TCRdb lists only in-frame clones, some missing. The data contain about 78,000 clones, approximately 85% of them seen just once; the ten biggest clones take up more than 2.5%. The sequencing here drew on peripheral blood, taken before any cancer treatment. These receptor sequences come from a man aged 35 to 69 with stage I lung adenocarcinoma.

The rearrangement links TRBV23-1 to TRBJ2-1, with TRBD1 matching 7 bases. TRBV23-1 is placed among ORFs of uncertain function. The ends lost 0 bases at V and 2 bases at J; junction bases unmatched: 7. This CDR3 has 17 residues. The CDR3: CASSQSRQGRTYNEQFF. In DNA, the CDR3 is TGCGCCAGCAGTCAATCTAGACAGGGACGCACCTACAATGAGCAGTTCTTC.

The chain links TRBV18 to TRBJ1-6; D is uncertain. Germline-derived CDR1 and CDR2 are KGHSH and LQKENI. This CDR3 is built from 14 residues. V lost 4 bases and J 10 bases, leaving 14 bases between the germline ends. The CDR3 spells CASSQGRRESPLHF. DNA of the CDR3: TGTGCCAGCTCACAGGGTCGTCGTGAATCACCCCTCCACTTT.

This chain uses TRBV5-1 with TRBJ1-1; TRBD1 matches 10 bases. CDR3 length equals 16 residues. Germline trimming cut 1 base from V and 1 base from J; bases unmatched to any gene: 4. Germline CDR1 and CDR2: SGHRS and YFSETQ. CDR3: CASSLMGQGKNTEAFF. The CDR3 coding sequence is TGCGCCAGCAGCTTGATGGGACAGGGGAAGAACACTGAAGCTTTCTTT.

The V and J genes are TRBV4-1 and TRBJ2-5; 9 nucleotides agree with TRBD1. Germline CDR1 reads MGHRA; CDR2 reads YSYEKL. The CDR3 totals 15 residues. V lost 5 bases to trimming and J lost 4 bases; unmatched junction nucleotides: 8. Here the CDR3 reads CASSYGQGIRETQYF. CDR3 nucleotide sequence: TGCGCCAGCAGCTACGGACAGGGGATAAGAGAGACCCAGTACTTC.

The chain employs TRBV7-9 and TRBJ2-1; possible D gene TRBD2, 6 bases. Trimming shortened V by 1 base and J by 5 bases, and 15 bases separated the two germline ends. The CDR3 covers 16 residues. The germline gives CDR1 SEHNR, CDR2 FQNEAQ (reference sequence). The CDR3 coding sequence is TGTGCCAGCAGCTTAGGGGTTAGCGGAGCAAACAATGAGCAGTTCTTC. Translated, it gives CASSLGVSGANNEQFF.

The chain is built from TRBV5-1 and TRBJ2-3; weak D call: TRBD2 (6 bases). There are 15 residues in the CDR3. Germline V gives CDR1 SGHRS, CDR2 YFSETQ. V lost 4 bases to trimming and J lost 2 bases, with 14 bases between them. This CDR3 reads CASSAEGLNTDTQYF. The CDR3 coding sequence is TGCGCCAGCAGCGCGGAGGGGCTCAACACAGATACGCAGTATTTT.

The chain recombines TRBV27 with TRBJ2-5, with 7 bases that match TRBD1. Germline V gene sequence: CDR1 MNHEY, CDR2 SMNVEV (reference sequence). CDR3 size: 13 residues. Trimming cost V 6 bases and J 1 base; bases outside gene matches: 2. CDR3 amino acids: CASRWDSQETQYF. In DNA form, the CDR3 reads TGTGCCAGCAGATGGGACAGCCAAGAGACCCAGTACTTC.

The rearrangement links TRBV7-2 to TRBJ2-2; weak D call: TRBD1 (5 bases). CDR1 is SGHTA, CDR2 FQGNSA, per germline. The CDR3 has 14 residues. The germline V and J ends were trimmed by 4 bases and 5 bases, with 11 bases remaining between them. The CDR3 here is CASSSSGATGELFF. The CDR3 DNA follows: TGTGCCAGCAGCTCGAGTGGGGCAACCGGGGAGCTGTTTTTT.